This T cell receptor (beta chain) was retrieved from a study of radiation and T cells in renal cell carcinoma. Study-wide results and caveats: In blood, top tumor clones expanded by 2 weeks, shrinking by 4.

Comment on this clone: The target antigen is unknown.

This sample's time point: baseline pretreatment blood. The treatment denotes: 15 Gy SBRT to primary tumor, nephrectomy 4 weeks later. Blood was sampled at baseline, 2 weeks and 4 weeks after SBRT. The germline CDR1 and CDR2 sequences are LGHNA and YSLEER. This CDR3 comprises 16 residues. After removal of 0 bases from V and 2 bases from J, the junction contained 4 bases not matched to a gene. Here immunoSEQ multiplex PCR was the method, and the copy in TCRdb shows in-frame clones only, minus some. The table lists around 160,000 clones, about 85% of them singletons. Sequencing used blood, obtained from a patient whose treatment included radiotherapy and nephrectomy. This chain uses TRBV4-3 with TRBJ2-3; 8 nucleotides match TRBD1. The receptor comes from a woman aged 70-85 years with renal cell carcinoma. The chain's CDR3 is CASSQDTGGTTDTQYF. The CDR3 region has the DNA TGCGCCAGCAGCCAAGATACAGGGGGTACCACAGATACGCAGTATTTT.